This is a list of T cell receptor beta chains from one sample in a study of graft-versus-host responses after intestinal transplantation. TCRdb's table, derived via immunoSEQ multiplex PCR, lists solely in-frame clones and lacks some. The sample includes around 18,000 clones, 85% to 95% of them seen just once. The starting material was PBMCs, obtained 23 days after intestinal transplant. The receptor set was obtained from a human patient who received an intestinal transplant, so some T cells may come from the graft donor. Each CDR3 is given with its conserved first and last residue. A D gene is named only where the DNA matches it firmly.

TRBV4-1	TRBJ2-1	.	CASSPGSSYNEQFF
TRBV2	TRBJ2-1	.	CASTFGWGTEQFF
TRBV6-5	TRBJ2-1	TRBD2	CASSWTSDGSYNEQFF
TRBV10-2	TRBJ2-7	TRBD2	CASSEGLAGGTYEQYF
TRBV30	TRBJ2-7	.	CAWSVGPRTYEQYF
TRBV14	TRBJ1-6	.	CASSPQYNSPLHF
TRBV4-1	TRBJ1-1	.	CASSQTGWTEAFF
TRBV10-3	TRBJ1-2	.	CAISEVTALNYGYTF
TRBV7-9	TRBJ2-7	.	CASSSPPGPAYEQYF
TRBV7-9	TRBJ2-7	.	CASSLWLENEQYF
TRBV9	TRBJ2-7	TRBD2	CASSGGTSGDEQYF
TRBV5-6	TRBJ1-2	.	CASSLIKGRSYGYTF
TRBV15	TRBJ1-3	TRBD1	CATSPDRGPGNTIYF
TRBV7-9	TRBJ1-2	.	CASSPQMVDYGYTF
TRBV10-3	TRBJ2-2	.	CAISGGQDADTGELFF
TRBV30	TRBJ2-7	.	CAWSPHVGDEQYF
TRBV27	TRBJ2-3	TRBD2	CASSSGLALSTDTQYF
TRBV6-6	TRBJ2-7	TRBD2	CASSYETSVGEQYF
TRBV27	TRBJ2-4	.	CASSLSGVDIQYF
TRBV6-6	TRBJ2-7	.	CASSSGGSYEQYF
TRBV19	TRBJ1-5	.	CASSIEGYSNQPQHF
TRBV29-1	TRBJ2-1	.	CSVELSARSSYNEQFF
TRBV19	TRBJ2-1	.	CASSKRGEIKQFF
TRBV6-5	TRBJ1-1	.	CASLPQGGGTEAFF
TRBV6-1	TRBJ1-5	.	CASSERSGKEPQHF
TRBV5-1	TRBJ2-7	TRBD2	CASRGTSDYEQYF
TRBV6-5	TRBJ2-2	.	CASSYPTEHRGAVF
TRBV6-1	TRBJ2-5	.	CASIKGRGGETQYF
TRBV5-6	TRBJ2-5	.	CASSLRGTGETQYF
TRBV7-3	TRBJ2-3	.	CASSFLGSDTQYF
TRBV6-5	TRBJ2-3	TRBD2	CASAGGATDTQYF
TRBV15	TRBJ1-5	.	CATSREGGIPLSQPQHF
TRBV30	TRBJ2-7	.	CAWTVGYEQYF
TRBV19	TRBJ2-7	.	CASSLNRDSHEQYF
TRBV13	TRBJ2-1	TRBD2	CASSLLAGGSYNEQFF
TRBV19	TRBJ1-1	.	CASSMSRGTPGRLNTEAFF
TRBV27	TRBJ2-3	.	CASRQGGATQYF
TRBV19	TRBJ1-1	.	CATGSSPTEAFF
TRBV27	TRBJ1-1	.	CASVGLRGTEAFF